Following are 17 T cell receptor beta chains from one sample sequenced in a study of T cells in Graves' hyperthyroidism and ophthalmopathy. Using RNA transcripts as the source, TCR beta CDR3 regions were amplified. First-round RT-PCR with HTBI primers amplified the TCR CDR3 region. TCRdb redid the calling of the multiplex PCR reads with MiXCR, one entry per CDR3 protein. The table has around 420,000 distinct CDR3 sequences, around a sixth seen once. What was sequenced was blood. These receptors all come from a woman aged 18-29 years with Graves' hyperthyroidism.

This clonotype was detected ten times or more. In nucleotides, the CDR3 is TGTGCCAGCAGTGGTTCCCGGGGCCGAAACCCAAACTATGGCTACACCTTC. Residues: CASSGSRGRNPNYGYTF. The V and J genes are TRBV7-9 and TRBJ1-2; D might be TRBD1 (5 bases). V lost 6 bases to trimming and J lost 2 bases, with 22 bases between them. The CDR3 is 17 residues long. CDR1 and CDR2 from the germline V gene are SEHNR and FQNEAQ (reference sequence). The full variable domain, completed using reference TRBV7-9 and TRBJ1-2, is DTGVSQNPRHKITKRGQNVTFRCDPISEHNRLYWYRQTLGQGPEFLTYFQNEAQLEKSRLLSDRFSAERPKGSFSTLEIQRTEQGDSAMYLCASSGSRGRNPNYGYTFGSGTRLTVV.

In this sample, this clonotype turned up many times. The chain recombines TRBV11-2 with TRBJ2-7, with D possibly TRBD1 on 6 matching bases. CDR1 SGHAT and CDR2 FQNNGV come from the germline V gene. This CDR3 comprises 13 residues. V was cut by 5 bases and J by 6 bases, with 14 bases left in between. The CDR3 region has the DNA TGTGCCAGCAGCCCAGGGGCCACAGGCGAGCAGTACTTC. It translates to CASSPGATGEQYF.

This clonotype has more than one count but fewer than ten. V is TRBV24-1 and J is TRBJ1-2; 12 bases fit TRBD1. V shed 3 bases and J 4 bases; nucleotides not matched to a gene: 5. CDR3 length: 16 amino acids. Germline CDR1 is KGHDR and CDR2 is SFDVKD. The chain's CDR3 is CATSDPGQGAFYGYTF. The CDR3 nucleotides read TGTGCCACCAGTGATCCGGGACAGGGGGCTTTCTATGGCTACACCTTC.

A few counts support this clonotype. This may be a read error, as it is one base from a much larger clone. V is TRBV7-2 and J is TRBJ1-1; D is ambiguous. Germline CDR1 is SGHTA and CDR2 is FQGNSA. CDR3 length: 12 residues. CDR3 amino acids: CVSSSSSAEAFF. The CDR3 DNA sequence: TGTGTCAGCAGCTCCTCGAGCGCTGAAGCTTTCTTT.

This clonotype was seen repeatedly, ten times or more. The DNA of the CDR3 is TGTGCCAGCAGCCGACTAGCGGGGGGGGGCACAGATACGCAGTATTTT. This encodes CASSRLAGGGTDTQYF. This sequence joins TRBV7-3 and TRBJ2-3, with TRBD2 matching 14 bases. The V gene end was trimmed by 5 bases and the J gene end by 1 base; junction bases not matched to a gene: 2. Germline V gene lookup returns CDR1 SGHTA and CDR2 FQGTGA. The CDR3 is 16 amino acids.

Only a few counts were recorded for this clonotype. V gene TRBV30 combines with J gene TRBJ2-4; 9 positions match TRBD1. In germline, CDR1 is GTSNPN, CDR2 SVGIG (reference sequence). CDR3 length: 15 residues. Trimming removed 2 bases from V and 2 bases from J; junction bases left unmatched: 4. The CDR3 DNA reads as TGTGCCTGGAGTTTCACAGGGGGCCCCAAAAACATTCAGTACTTC. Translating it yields CAWSFTGGPKNIQYF.

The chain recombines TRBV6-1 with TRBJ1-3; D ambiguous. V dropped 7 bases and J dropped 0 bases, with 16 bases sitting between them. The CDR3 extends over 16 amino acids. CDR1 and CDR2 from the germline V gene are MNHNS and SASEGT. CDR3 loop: CASIFGEPYSGNTIYF. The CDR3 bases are TGTGCCAGCATATTTGGCGAGCCCTACTCTGGAAACACCATATATTTT.

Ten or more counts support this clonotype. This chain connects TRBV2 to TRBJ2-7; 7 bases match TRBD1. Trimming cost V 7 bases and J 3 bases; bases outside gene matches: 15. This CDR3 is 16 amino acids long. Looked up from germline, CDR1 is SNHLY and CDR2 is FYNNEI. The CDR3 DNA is TGTGCCAGCACTAAGCCCTATACGGGACAGATCTACGAGCAGTACTTC. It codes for CASTKPYTGQIYEQYF.

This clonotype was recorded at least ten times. The CDR3 is CSGGVAGRGYEQFF. The CDR3 coding sequence is TGCAGCGGGGGGGTTGCGGGACGCGGCTATGAGCAGTTCTTC. The J gene is TRBJ2-1, the V gene TRBV29-1; a weak D match, TRBD2 (6 bases). This CDR3 has 14 amino acids. Trimming stripped 7 bases from V and 8 bases from J, with 21 bases between. The germline gives CDR1 SQVTM, CDR2 ANQGSEA.

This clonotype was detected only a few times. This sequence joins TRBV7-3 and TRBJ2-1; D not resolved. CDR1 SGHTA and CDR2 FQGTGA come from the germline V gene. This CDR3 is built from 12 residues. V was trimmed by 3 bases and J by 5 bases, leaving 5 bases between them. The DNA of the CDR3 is TGTGCCAGCAGCTTTTTGCACAATGAGCAGTTCTTC. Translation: CASSFLHNEQFF.

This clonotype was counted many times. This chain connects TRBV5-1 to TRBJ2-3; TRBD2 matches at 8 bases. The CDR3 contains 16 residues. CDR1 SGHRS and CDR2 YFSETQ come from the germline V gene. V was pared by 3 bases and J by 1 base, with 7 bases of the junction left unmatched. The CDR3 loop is CASSYTPTSGTDTQYF. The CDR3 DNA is TGCGCCAGCAGCTACACTCCGACTAGCGGCACAGATACGCAGTATTTT.

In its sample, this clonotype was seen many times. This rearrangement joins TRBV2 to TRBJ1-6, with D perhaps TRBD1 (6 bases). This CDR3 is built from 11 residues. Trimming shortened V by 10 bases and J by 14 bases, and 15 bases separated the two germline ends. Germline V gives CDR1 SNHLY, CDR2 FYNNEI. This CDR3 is CATIDQGTLHF. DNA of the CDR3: TGTGCCACCATAGACCAGGGGACCCTCCACTTT. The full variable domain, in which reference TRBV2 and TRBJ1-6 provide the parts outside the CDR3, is EPEVTQTPSHQVTQMGQEVILRCVPISNHLYFYWYRQILGQKVEFLVSFYNNEISEKSEIFDDQFSVERPDGSNFTLKIRSTKLEDSAMYFCATIDQGTLHFGNGTRLTVT.

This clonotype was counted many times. The CDR3 DNA sequence: TGCGCCAGCAGCACCCGGGACAGGACCCTAAACACCGGGGAGCTGTTTTTT. As protein: CASSTRDRTLNTGELFF. The rearrangement uses TRBV5-1 and TRBJ2-2; 8 bases are a match to TRBD1. V dropped 4 bases and J dropped 2; count of bases not matched to a gene: 10. The CDR3 consists of 17 residues. CDR1 is SGHRS and CDR2 is YFSETQ in the germline V gene.

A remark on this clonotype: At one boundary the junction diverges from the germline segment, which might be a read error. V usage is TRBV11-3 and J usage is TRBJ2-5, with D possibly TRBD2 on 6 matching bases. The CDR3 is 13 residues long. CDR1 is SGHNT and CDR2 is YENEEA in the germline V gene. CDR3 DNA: TGTGCCAGCAGCCCGGGACTGGGGGAGACCCAGCACTTC. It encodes CASSPGLGETQHF.

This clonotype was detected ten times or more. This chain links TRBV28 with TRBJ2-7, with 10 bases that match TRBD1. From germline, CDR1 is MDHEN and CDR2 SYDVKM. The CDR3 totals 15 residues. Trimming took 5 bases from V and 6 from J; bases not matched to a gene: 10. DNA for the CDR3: TGTGCCAGCAGTGTGACCGGGACAGGGGACGGCGAGCAGTACTTC. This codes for CASSVTGTGDGEQYF.

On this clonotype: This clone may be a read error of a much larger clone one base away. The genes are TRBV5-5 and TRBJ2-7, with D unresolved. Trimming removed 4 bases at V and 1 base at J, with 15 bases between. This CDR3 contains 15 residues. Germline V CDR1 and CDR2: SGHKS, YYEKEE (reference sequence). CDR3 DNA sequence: TGTGCCAGCAGCCAAGACATGTCAGTTTCCTACGAGCAGTACTTC. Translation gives CASSQDMSVSYEQYF.

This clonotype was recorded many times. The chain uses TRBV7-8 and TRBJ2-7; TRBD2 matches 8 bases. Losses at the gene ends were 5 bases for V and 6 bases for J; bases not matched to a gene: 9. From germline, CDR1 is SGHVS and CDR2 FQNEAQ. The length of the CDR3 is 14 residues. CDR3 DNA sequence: TGTGCCAGCAGCCCCTTAGCGGGAAATCGCGAGCAGTACTTC. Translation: CASSPLAGNREQYF.